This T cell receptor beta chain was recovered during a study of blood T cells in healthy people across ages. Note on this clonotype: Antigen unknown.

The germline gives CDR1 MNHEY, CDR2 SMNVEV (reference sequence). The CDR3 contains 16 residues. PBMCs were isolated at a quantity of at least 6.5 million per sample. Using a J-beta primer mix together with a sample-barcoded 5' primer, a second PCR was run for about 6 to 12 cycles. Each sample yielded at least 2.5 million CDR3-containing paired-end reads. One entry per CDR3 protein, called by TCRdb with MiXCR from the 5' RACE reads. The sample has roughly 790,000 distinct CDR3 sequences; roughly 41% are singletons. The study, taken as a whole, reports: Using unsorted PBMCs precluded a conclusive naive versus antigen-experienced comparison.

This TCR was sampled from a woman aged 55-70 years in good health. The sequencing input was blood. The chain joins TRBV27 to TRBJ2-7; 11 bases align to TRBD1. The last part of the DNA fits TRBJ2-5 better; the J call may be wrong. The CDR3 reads CASSFLGQGAIETQYF. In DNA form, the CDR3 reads TGTGCCAGCAGTTTCCTCGGACAGGGGGCTATAGAGACCCAGTACTTC.